The following is a T cell receptor beta chain sequence with its context. The antigen it binds to is not known. No base quality values were provided; no much bigger clone lies one nucleotide off. Patients with a history of autoimmune disease or receiving systemic immunosuppression were excluded from the trial. Peripheral blood for TCR sequencing was drawn from every dose cohort at baseline, at cycle 4 day 1 and at cycle 7 day 1. The samples were drawn from a first-in-human, open-label, multicenter phase I dose-escalation trial of ivuxolimab. The trial enrolled adults with locally advanced or metastatic head and neck squamous cell, hepatocellular, melanoma or renal cell carcinoma. Before TCR sequencing, CD4+ T cells and CD8+ T cells were sorted from peripheral blood as separate populations. To sequence the TCRbeta CDR3 region, genomic DNA was isolated from the sorted cells. TCRbeta CDR3 regions were sequenced using the immunoSEQ Assay. This is the immuneACCESS table as TCRdb keeps it, with only in-frame sequences that have V and J called. A part of the clones is gone; compared with another copy, unresolved V genes explain less than half, and the rest is unexplained. Within this sample are some 64,000 clones, with roughly 90% of them counted one time only. About 0.58% of the sample goes to the ten largest clones.

This record comes from a study of OX40 agonist ivuxolimab in advanced cancers. Regarding the study in general: The costimulatory receptor OX40 (CD134) was targeted by ivuxolimab, a fully human IgG2 agonistic monoclonal antibody. Intravenous ivuxolimab was administered to patients every 2 weeks at six dose levels: 0.01, 0.1, 0.3, 1.5, 3 and 10 mg/kg. Of the roughly 51 patients in dose escalation, approximately 20 had hepatocellular carcinoma, about 15 had melanoma, 9 had renal cell carcinoma and 9 had head and neck cancer. A male proportion of roughly 80% and a mean age of about 60 years, ranging from about 23 to 90, were recorded for the dose-escalation cohort. Prior anti-PD-1, anti-PD-L1 or anti-CTLA-4 therapy was permitted, and checkpoint inhibitors had been received by about 36% of dose-escalation patients. Partial responses occurred in three dose-escalation patients: two with cutaneous melanoma and one with hepatocellular carcinoma. Peripheral TCRbeta sequencing aimed to test whether ivuxolimab altered TCR sequence diversity and caused clonal T-cell expansion. The paper covers the monotherapy dose-escalation part of the phase I ivuxolimab trial, which included N of about 50 patients. General conclusions and limits of the study: Partial responders in the 0.1-3.0 mg/kg groups had among the lowest normalized peripheral clonal expansion, especially among CD8+ T cells. At doses from 0.1 to 3.0 mg/kg, clonal expansion was seen in both CD4+ and CD8+ blood T cells between baseline and week 6. Low levels of normalized T-cell clonal expansion were also seen in some nonresponding patients. The antigen specificity of the clonally expanded peripheral T cells was not determined. On average, CD8+ T cells showed more expanded clones than CD4+ T cells after ivuxolimab.

From cysteine to phenylalanine, the CDR3 is 14 amino acids long. The only DNA kept is the CDR3, 42 bases in frame from the first base. Deletion took 2 bases off V and 5 bases off J, with a span of 10 bases between the germline ends. Taken from the germline V gene, the CDR1 and CDR2 loops are SGHTA and FQGNSA. This sequence uses TRBV7-2 and TRBJ2-1, with no confidently assigned D gene. The receptor comes from an adult with an advanced solid tumor such as melanoma, head and neck, liver or kidney cancer. Specimen: CD4+ or CD8+ T cells sorted from blood, collected in a trial of the OX40 agonist ivuxolimab. The CDR3: CASSLTISNNEQFF. The DNA sequence reads TGTGCCAGCAGCTTAACCATCTCGAACAATGAGCAGTTCTTC. Beyond the CDR3, the reference TRBV7-2 and TRBJ2-1 genes provide the residues; the full variable domain reads: GAGVSQSPSNKVTEKGKDVELRCDPISGHTALYWYRQSLGQGLEFLIYFQGNSAPDKSGLPSDRFSAERTGGSVSTLTIQRTQQEDSAVYLCASSLTISNNEQFFGPGTRLTVL.